This passage covers 6 T cell receptor beta chains from one sample sequenced in a study of blood T cell repertoires in COVID-19. Clones were read by immunoSEQ multiplex PCR, and TCRdb kept only the in-frame ones, dropping some. Of about 90,000 clones listed, 72% were seen once; the top ten hold roughly 14%. What was sequenced was peripheral blood. The receptors shown here come from a woman at least 80 years old with acute or convalescent COVID-19.

The sample holds one count of this clone. In DNA form, the CDR3 reads TGTGCCACCAGTGATTATGGGACTAGGTACAATGAGCAGTTCTTC. Its protein is CATSDYGTRYNEQFF. The rearrangement uses TRBV24-1 and TRBJ2-1; 8 bases line up with TRBD2. The CDR3 consists of 15 residues. Trimming removed 2 bases from V and 4 bases from J; junction bases left unmatched: 3. Germline V CDR1 and CDR2: KGHDR, SFDVKD.

This chain uses TRBV27 with TRBJ2-5; D is perhaps TRBD2 (6 bases). This CDR3 has 16 residues. V lost 6 bases and J 2 bases, leaving 19 bases between the germline ends. CDR1 is MNHEY, CDR2 SMNVEV, per germline (reference sequence). The CDR3 DNA is TGTGCCAGCAGACCCGTTCCTTGGAGGGATCAAGAGACCCAGTACTTC. Encoded protein: CASRPVPWRDQETQYF.

This sequence joins TRBV27 and TRBJ1-2, with TRBD1 matching over 9 bases. CDR3 length: 17 residues. The germline V gene encodes CDR1 MNHEY and CDR2 SMNVEV (reference sequence). The junction had 14 bases not matched to a gene; V was cut back by 5 bases and J by 4 bases. In DNA, the CDR3 is TGTGCCAGCAGTAGGGACAGGGAGCCTGACTCCAGCTATGGCTACACCTTC. This codes for CASSRDREPDSSYGYTF.

V gene TRBV3-1 (or the pseudogene TRBV3-2) combines with J gene TRBJ1-3, with 10 nucleotides matching TRBD1. From germline, CDR1 is LGHDT and CDR2 YNNKEL (reference sequence). V gave up 1 base and J gave up 4 bases; unmatched junction bases: 7. CDR3 length: 17 amino acids. The CDR3 DNA follows: TGTGCCAGCAGCCAAGGCTGGACAGGGGGGTCCGGAAACACCATATATTTT. The encoded protein is CASSQGWTGGSGNTIYF.

This clone occurred many times. V gene TRBV7-6 combines with J gene TRBJ1-1; 7 bases are shared with TRBD1. The V gene's germline CDR1 is SGHVS and CDR2 FNYEAQ. The CDR3 is made up of 15 amino acids. The trim removed 5 bases at V and 4 bases at J, leaving 10 bases unmatched. The CDR3 nucleotides read TGTGCCAGCAGCCGGGGCGGGCAGGGGGGCACTGAAGCTTTCTTT. This gives the protein CASSRGGQGGTEAFF.

V usage is TRBV5-5 and J usage is TRBJ1-6, with D unclear. Trimming stripped 2 bases from V and 6 bases from J, with 15 bases between. The germline V gene has CDR1 SGHKS and CDR2 YYEKEE (reference sequence). The CDR3 totals 16 residues. The CDR3, as DNA: TGTGCCAGCAGCTTCACGGTTTGGCGGGGTAATTCACCCCTCCACTTT. Its translation: CASSFTVWRGNSPLHF.